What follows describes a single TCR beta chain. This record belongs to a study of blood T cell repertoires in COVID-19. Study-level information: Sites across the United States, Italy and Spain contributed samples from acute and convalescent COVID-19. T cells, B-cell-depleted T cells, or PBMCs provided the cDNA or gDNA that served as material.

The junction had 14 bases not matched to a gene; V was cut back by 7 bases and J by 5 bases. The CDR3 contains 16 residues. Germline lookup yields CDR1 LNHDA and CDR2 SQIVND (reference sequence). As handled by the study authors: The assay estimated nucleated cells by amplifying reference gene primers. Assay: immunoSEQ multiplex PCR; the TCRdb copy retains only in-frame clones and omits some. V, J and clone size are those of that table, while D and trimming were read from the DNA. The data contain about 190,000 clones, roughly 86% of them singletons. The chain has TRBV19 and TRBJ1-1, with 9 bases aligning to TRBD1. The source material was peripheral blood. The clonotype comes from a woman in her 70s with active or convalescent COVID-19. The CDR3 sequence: CASTVRGGQGLTEAFF. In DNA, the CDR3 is TGTGCCAGTACCGTCCGAGGGGGACAGGGCCTGACTGAAGCTTTCTTT.